This entry concerns a single T cell receptor (beta chain). Its cognate antigen is unknown. These data are taken from a study of beta chain features in type 1 diabetes. At the level of the study: When patients were set against healthy donors, age, gender and cell yields were similar. The samples had approximately 100,000,000 sorted cells examined in all.

Findings of the study overall: Moderate yet significant TCRB CDR3 shortening was seen in Type 1 diabetes patients in all four CD4+ subsets.

Per germline, CDR1 GTSNPN and CDR2 SVGIG (reference sequence). J lost 8 bases, V lost 1 base, and 7 bases had no gene match. CDR3 length: 13 residues. Since all of the isolated RNA was reverse transcribed, expressed TCRB transcripts were what got sequenced. Assay used: immunoSEQ multiplex PCR; TCRdb lists only in-frame clones, some missing. The sample has some 640,000 clones; about an eighth are singletons. The chain links TRBV30 to TRBJ1-2, with 7 positions matching TRBD1. Material for sequencing was naive CD4+ T cells from blood. The sequence came from a man aged 18 to 30 with type 1 diabetes. The CDR3 spells CAWSERRGRGYTF. CDR3 sequence (DNA): TGTGCCTGGAGTGAGAGGAGGGGGCGAGGCTACACCTTC.